This paragraph reports one T cell receptor beta chain. The data originate from a study of T cell responses to AZD1222 COVID-19 vaccine. Repertoires were generated with immunoSEQ multiplex PCR, while TCRdb's copy carries only in-frame clones and drops some. The sample holds 15,000 to 20,000 clones, roughly four fifths seen once. Germline values: CDR1 MNHEY, CDR2 SVGAGI. Trimming took 2 bases from V and 3 from J, leaving 14 bases between them. CDR3 length equals 16 residues. Sequenced material: peripheral blood, taken 28 days after the second AZD1222 dose. This TCR came from an adult who received the AZD1222 COVID-19 vaccine. The chain recombines TRBV6-5 with TRBJ2-1; D remains ambiguous. The CDR3: CASSYDSGRIYNEQFF. The CDR3 DNA reads TGTGCCAGCAGTTACGATTCCGGGCGGATCTACAATGAGCAGTTCTTC.